The sequence of this T cell receptor beta chain was determined in a study of T-cell reconstitution after alpha-beta-depleted transplantation in children. Unique molecular identifiers tagged the TCRbeta library. MiXCR was run by TCRdb on the PCR reads, yielding one entry per CDR3 protein. The sample yields approximately 640,000 distinct CDR3 sequences, around 17% seen once. This clonotype was seen at least ten times. This material consisted of PBMCs from the stem cell graft donor, taken from the stem cell graft. This receptor was obtained from a human donor who donated a stem cell graft to a child with acute myeloid leukemia.

As DNA, the CDR3 is TGCAGTGCTACTGGGGACAGGGATACGCAGTATTTT. Encoded protein: CSATGDRDTQYF. V gene TRBV20-1 combines with J gene TRBJ2-3, with 8 bases aligning to TRBD1. This CDR3 is 12 amino acids long. Looked up from germline, CDR1 is DFQATT and CDR2 is SNEGSKA (reference sequence). After removal of 4 bases from V and 6 bases from J, the junction contained 3 bases not matched to a gene.